Following are 10 T cell receptor beta chains from one sample sequenced in a study of blood T cell repertoires in COVID-19. The method was immunoSEQ multiplex PCR; TCRdb's version includes in-frame clones alone and lacks a portion of them. Among about 110,000 clones, roughly 79% were seen once, and the ten largest hold roughly 17%. Sequencing used peripheral blood. The receptors were gathered from a woman of 80 years or more with active or convalescent COVID-19.

The chain recombines TRBV27 with TRBJ2-1; 8 bases fit TRBD2. Germline values: CDR1 MNHEY, CDR2 SMNVEV (reference sequence). Trimming took 3 bases from V and 7 from J; bases not matched to a gene: 5. The CDR3 has 14 residues. DNA of the CDR3: TGTGCCAGCAGTTTTCATCAGCGGGAGAATGAGCAGTTCTTC. It specifies CASSFHQRENEQFF.

This clone has a handful of counts. The V call is TRBV4-2, the J call TRBJ1-2; 11 nucleotides align to TRBD1. The junction had 8 bases not matched to a gene; V was cut back by 3 bases and J by 2 bases. CDR1 is LGHNA, CDR2 YNFKEQ, per germline. CDR3 size: 17 residues. The CDR3 region is CASSQEPRTGGNYGYTF. The CDR3, as DNA: TGTGCCAGCAGCCAGGAACCGAGGACAGGGGGCAACTATGGCTACACCTTC.

In this sample, this clone turned up a few times. The chain employs TRBV6-5 and TRBJ2-7; 9 nucleotides line up with TRBD2. CDR1 and CDR2 (germline): MNHEY, SVGAGI. This CDR3 is built from 16 residues. V lost 0 bases and J lost 7; bases outside the gene matches: 10. CDR3 DNA sequence: TGTGCCAGCAGTTACTCGAATGCGGGAGGGCCAAGGGAGCAGTACTTC. It specifies CASSYSNAGGPREQYF.

This clone was observed a handful of times. This chain joins TRBV7-8 and TRBJ2-1, with D possibly TRBD2 on 7 matching bases. The V end lost 4 bases, the J end lost 4 bases, and 17 bases lay between the germline ends. The germline V gene encodes CDR1 SGHVS and CDR2 FQNEAQ. The CDR3 consists of 16 residues. The CDR3 here is CASSSWGGALYNEQFF. The CDR3, as DNA: TGTGCCAGCAGCTCCTGGGGGGGCGCGTTGTACAATGAGCAGTTCTTC. The full variable domain, in which reference TRBV7-8 and TRBJ2-1 provide the parts outside the CDR3, is GAGVSQSPRYKVAKRGQDVALRCDPISGHVSLFWYQQALGQGPEFLTYFQNEAQLDKSGLPSDRFFAERPEGSVSTLKIQRTQQEDSAVYLCASSSWGGALYNEQFFGPGTRLTVL.

This clone came up a few times. This chain uses TRBV23-1 with TRBJ1-6, with TRBD1 matching 9 bases. TRBV23-1 belongs to the ORF category, with a function that is uncertain. The CDR3 has 16 residues. V lost 0 bases, J lost 9 bases, and 6 bases stayed unmatched. This CDR3 is CASSQSEGTGFSPLHF. The CDR3 DNA follows: TGCGCCAGCAGTCAATCCGAAGGGACAGGGTTTTCACCCCTCCACTTT.

This sequence joins TRBV9 and TRBJ2-3; 15 bases fit TRBD2. The CDR3 totals 17 residues. Germline values: CDR1 SGDLS, CDR2 YYNGEE. The V gene end was trimmed by 0 bases and the J gene end by 3 bases; junction bases not matched to a gene: 2. The CDR3 loop reads CASSVGGTSGRTDTQYF. CDR3 bases: TGTGCCAGCAGCGTAGGGGGGACTAGCGGGAGGACAGATACGCAGTATTTT.

A single count supports this clone. This chain connects TRBV6-1 to TRBJ2-7; the match to TRBD2 covers 12 bases. J was trimmed by 6 bases and V by 2 bases; bases with no gene match: 5. In germline, CDR1 is MNHNS, CDR2 SASEGT. CDR3 length: 15 residues. The CDR3 bases are TGTGCCAGCAGTGAATTGACTAGCGGGAGTAGCGAGCAGTACTTC. It translates to CASSELTSGSSEQYF.

The chain couples TRBV5-4 to TRBJ2-5; the D gene is possibly TRBD2 (7 bases). Germline values: CDR1 SGHNT, CDR2 YYREEE (reference sequence). The length of the CDR3 is 15 residues. The V end was cut by 4 bases, the J end by 7 bases, with 20 bases between. The CDR3 DNA reads TGTGCCAGCAGCCCGGGGGGACAAGGAATGGGGACCCAGTACTTC. Translating gives CASSPGGQGMGTQYF.

The gene calls are TRBV5-1 and TRBJ2-3; TRBD2 matches at 8 bases. The CDR3 is 18 residues long. In germline, CDR1 is SGHRS, CDR2 YFSETQ. The trim removed 4 bases at V and 4 bases at J, leaving 17 bases unmatched. The CDR3 bases are TGCGCCAGCAGCCCCCTCGGTCCGGTAGCGGGGTCTGCAGATACGCAGTATTTT. This sequence encodes CASSPLGPVAGSADTQYF.

The gene calls are TRBV27 and TRBJ1-6, with a weak D call TRBD1 (5 bases). Germline CDR1 MNHEY, CDR2 SMNVEV (reference sequence). V lost 6 bases and J 3 bases, leaving 24 bases between the germline ends. This CDR3 contains 19 residues. The CDR3 sequence: CASSRNPTAGRFYNSPLHF. DNA for the CDR3: TGTGCCAGCAGCCGAAATCCGACAGCCGGTCGATTCTATAATTCACCCCTCCACTTT.